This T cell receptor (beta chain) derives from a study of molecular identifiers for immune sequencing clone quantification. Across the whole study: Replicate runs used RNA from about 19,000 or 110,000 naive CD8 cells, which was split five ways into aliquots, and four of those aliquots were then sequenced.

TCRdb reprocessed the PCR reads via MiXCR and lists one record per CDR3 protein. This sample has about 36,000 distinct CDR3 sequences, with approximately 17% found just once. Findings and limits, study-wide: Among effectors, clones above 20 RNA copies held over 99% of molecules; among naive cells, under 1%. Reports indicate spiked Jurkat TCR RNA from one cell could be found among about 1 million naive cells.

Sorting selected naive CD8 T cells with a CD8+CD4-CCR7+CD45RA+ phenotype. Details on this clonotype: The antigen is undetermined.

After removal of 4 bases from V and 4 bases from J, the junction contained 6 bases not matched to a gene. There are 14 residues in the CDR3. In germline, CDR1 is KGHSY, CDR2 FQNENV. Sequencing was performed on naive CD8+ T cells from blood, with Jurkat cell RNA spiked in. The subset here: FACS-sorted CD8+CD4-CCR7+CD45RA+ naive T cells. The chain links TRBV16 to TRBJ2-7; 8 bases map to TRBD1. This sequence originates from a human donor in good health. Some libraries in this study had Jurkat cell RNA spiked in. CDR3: CASSLQGAGYEQYF. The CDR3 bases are TGTGCCAGCAGCCTCCAGGGGGCTGGGTACGAGCAGTACTTC.